The source of this TCR beta chain is a study of technical replicates of blood from a few donors. For this clone: Within the sample, other DNA sequences also encode this same CDR3.

J gave up 2 bases and V 0 bases, and 0 bases lay outside the gene matches. This CDR3 is built from 14 residues. Germline CDR1 and CDR2: LGHNA and YNFKEQ. Sequenced by immunoSEQ multiplex PCR; TCRdb stores in-frame clones only, minus some. The profile shows about 70,000 clones, roughly 98% of them singletons. This chain connects TRBV4-2 to TRBJ2-7; TRBD1 matches at 8 bases. Material for sequencing was T cells isolated from PBMCs. The receptor's source is a human donor in good health. The CDR3 DNA is TGTGCCAGCAGCCAAGAACAGGGGGCCTACGAGCAGTACTTC. This sequence encodes CASSQEQGAYEQYF.